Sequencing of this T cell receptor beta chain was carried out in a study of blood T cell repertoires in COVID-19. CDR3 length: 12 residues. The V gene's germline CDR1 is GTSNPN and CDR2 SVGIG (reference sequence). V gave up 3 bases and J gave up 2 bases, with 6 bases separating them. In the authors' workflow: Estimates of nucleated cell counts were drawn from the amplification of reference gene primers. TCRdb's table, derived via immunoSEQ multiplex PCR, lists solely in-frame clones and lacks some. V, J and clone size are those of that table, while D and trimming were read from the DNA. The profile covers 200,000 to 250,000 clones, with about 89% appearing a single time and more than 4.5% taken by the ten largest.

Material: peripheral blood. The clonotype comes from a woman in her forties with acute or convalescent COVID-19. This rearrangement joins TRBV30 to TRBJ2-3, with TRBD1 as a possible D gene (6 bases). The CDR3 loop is CAWRGATDTQYF. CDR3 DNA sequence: TGTGCCTGGAGGGGGGCCACAGATACGCAGTATTTT.